The next 24 T cell receptor beta chains were all read from a single sample in a study of T cell changes during pregnancy in multiple sclerosis. This table comes from immunoSEQ multiplex PCR, and its TCRdb copy is limited to in-frame clones, with some not included. This table has 40,000 to 60,000 clones, almost 90% appearing once. This material consisted of peripheral blood, taken in the first trimester of pregnancy. The receptors here all came from a female donor in good health, enrolled as a control in a pregnancy study.

The chain uses TRBV5-6 and TRBJ2-1; possible D gene TRBD2, 6 bases. The V and J ends lost 4 bases and 6 bases respectively, with 23 bases between them. The CDR3 length is 17 residues. Germline V gives CDR1 SGHDT, CDR2 YYEEEE. The chain's CDR3 is CASSPQAALLAPNEQFF. CDR3 nucleotide sequence: TGTGCCAGCAGCCCCCAAGCGGCTTTACTAGCTCCCAATGAGCAGTTCTTC.

The chain has TRBV6-5 and TRBJ2-2, with 8 positions matching TRBD2. CDR3 length: 15 residues. V shed 4 bases, J shed 4 bases, and the junction held 5 bases outside the gene matches. Per germline, CDR1 MNHEY and CDR2 SVGAGI. The CDR3 DNA sequence: TGTGCCAGCAGTTGGGTCGGGGGGGCCACCGGGGAGCTGTTTTTT. This codes for CASSWVGGATGELFF.

This chain connects TRBV5-1 to TRBJ2-1; TRBD1 matches 12 bases. V shed 4 bases, J shed 6 bases, and the junction held 11 bases outside the gene matches. CDR3 length equals 17 residues. Per germline, CDR1 SGHRS and CDR2 YFSETQ. The CDR3 DNA reads TGCGCCAGCAGCACGGGACAGGGGGCTAGCGGGAGCAATGAGCAGTTCTTC. Translation gives CASSTGQGASGSNEQFF.

The chain employs TRBV27 and TRBJ1-1; possible D gene TRBD1, 5 bases. The V and J ends lost 4 bases and 0 bases respectively, with 12 bases between them. The CDR3 sequence is 15 residues long. Per the germline V gene, CDR1 is MNHEY and CDR2 is SMNVEV (reference sequence). The CDR3 loop is CASSSAAGMNTEAFF. In nucleotides, the CDR3 is TGTGCCAGCAGTTCCGCCGCAGGGATGAACACTGAAGCTTTCTTT.

This clone appeared a single time. The chain employs TRBV4-3 and TRBJ2-3; 9 bases agree with TRBD1. Unmatched junction bases numbered 5, after V lost 4 bases and J lost 0 bases. The CDR3 covers 16 residues. Per germline, CDR1 LGHNA and CDR2 YSLEER. This CDR3 is CASSREGTGSTDTQYF. CDR3 DNA: TGCGCCAGCAGCCGAGAAGGGACAGGGAGCACAGATACGCAGTATTTT.

The chain links TRBV28 to TRBJ1-5; D may be TRBD1 (6 bases). V dropped 7 bases and J dropped 3 bases, with 13 bases sitting between them. Per germline, CDR1 MDHEN and CDR2 SYDVKM. The CDR3 contains 14 residues. CDR3 coding DNA: TGTGCCAGCAAAACTGGACAGTACAATCAGCCCCAGCATTTT. This codes for CASKTGQYNQPQHF.

This chain connects TRBV6-5 to TRBJ1-2, with 7 positions matching TRBD1. J was trimmed by 2 bases and V by 6 bases; bases with no gene match: 3. This CDR3 is 13 amino acids long. The germline V gene encodes CDR1 MNHEY and CDR2 SVGAGI. The CDR3 nucleotides are TGTGCCAGCAGGAAGACAGGGAACTATGGCTACACCTTC. It is translated as CASRKTGNYGYTF.

The genes are TRBV5-1 and TRBJ2-2; D perhaps matches TRBD2 (5 bases). Germline lookup yields CDR1 SGHRS and CDR2 YFSETQ. The V gene lost 2 bases and the J gene lost 7 bases, with 12 bases spanning the gap. This CDR3 spans 14 amino acids. The CDR3 loop reads CASSFNSGIGELFF. The CDR3 nucleotides read TGCGCCAGCAGCTTCAATTCCGGGATCGGGGAGCTGTTTTTT.

J is TRBJ1-5 and V is TRBV7-2; D is possibly TRBD1 (5 bases). The CDR3 runs to 13 residues. The V and J ends lost 5 bases and 9 bases respectively, with 14 bases between them. Germline CDR1 and CDR2: SGHTA and FQGNSA. The CDR3 is CASSLGGEGPQHF. The CDR3 DNA is TGTGCCAGCAGCCTGGGGGGGGAGGGGCCCCAGCATTTT.

This clone was detected a few times. The gene calls are TRBV28 and TRBJ2-7; 11 nucleotides align to TRBD2. The germline V gene encodes CDR1 MDHEN and CDR2 SYDVKM. The CDR3 is made up of 17 amino acids. V shed 1 base and J 6 bases; nucleotides not matched to a gene: 11. The CDR3 DNA follows: TGTGCCAGCAGTTTATTTGACCTAGCGGGGGGACCGGGCGAGCAGTACTTC. It translates to CASSLFDLAGGPGEQYF.

The J gene is TRBJ2-7, the V gene TRBV4-1; the D is unclear. The CDR3 loop spans 14 amino acids. V was shortened by 2 bases and J by 0 bases, with 8 bases between the two germline ends. Germline V CDR1 and CDR2: MGHRA, YSYEKL. Here the CDR3 DNA reads TGCGCCAGCAGCCAACCAGGAATCTCCTACGAGCAGTACTTC. Its protein is CASSQPGISYEQYF.

This clone appeared a single time. This chain connects TRBV6-1 to TRBJ2-3; 9 nucleotides agree with TRBD2. With 2 bases clipped from V and 10 bases from J, the junction kept 10 bases outside the gene matches. Germline loops: CDR1 MNHNS, CDR2 SASEGT. The CDR3 is 15 residues long. The CDR3 here is CASSETEAGGAPQYF. The CDR3 nucleotides are TGTGCCAGCAGTGAAACGGAAGCGGGGGGTGCCCCGCAGTATTTT.

The chain uses TRBV5-5 and TRBJ2-7; 9 bases map to TRBD2. The CDR3 sequence is 15 residues long. CDR1 and CDR2 (germline): SGHKS, YYEKEE (reference sequence). The junction had 2 bases not matched to a gene; V was cut back by 0 bases and J by 1 base. The CDR3 DNA follows: TGTGCCAGCAGCTTGGATGCGGGAGGGTCCTACGAGCAGTACTTC. It codes for CASSLDAGGSYEQYF.

V and J are TRBV12-2 and TRBJ2-7; the DNA was not used to check the table's D call, TRBD1. TRBV12-2 is an annotated pseudogene. The CDR3 contains 17 residues. CDR3 sequence reads: CASRLADRPKASYEQYF. The DNA of the CDR3 is TGTGCAAGTCGCTTAGCCGACAGGCCTAAAGCTTCCTACGAGCAGTACTTC.

This clone was recorded only once. The genes are TRBV7-9 and TRBJ2-5; 9 bases align to TRBD1. This CDR3 has 15 residues. Trimming took 5 bases from V and 0 from J; bases not matched to a gene: 4. Germline lookup yields CDR1 SEHNR and CDR2 FQNEAQ (reference sequence). CDR3 amino acids: CASSHRDRDQETQYF. CDR3 coding DNA: TGTGCCAGCAGCCACCGGGACAGGGACCAAGAGACCCAGTACTTC.

This sequence joins TRBV2 and TRBJ1-1, with D uncertain. Germline V gene data show CDR1 as SNHLY and CDR2 as FYNNEI. Trimming shortened V by 7 bases and J by 9 bases, and 15 bases separated the two germline ends. The CDR3 spans 12 residues. The CDR3 loop reads CASTRTVDKAFF. DNA of the CDR3: TGTGCCAGCACCAGGACTGTAGATAAAGCTTTCTTT.

This clone appeared a few times. The V gene is TRBV18, the J gene TRBJ1-1, with D perhaps TRBD1 (5 bases). The germline V and J ends were trimmed by 3 bases and 8 bases, with 13 bases remaining between them. CDR3 length: 13 residues. The V gene's germline CDR1 is KGHSH and CDR2 LQKENI. The CDR3 reads CASSPSQVLEAFF. The CDR3 bases are TGTGCCAGCTCACCGTCACAGGTTTTAGAAGCTTTCTTT.

The chain combines TRBV2 with TRBJ1-5; D unresolved. V was cut by 6 bases and J by 1 base, with 7 bases left in between. The germline V gene has CDR1 SNHLY and CDR2 FYNNEI. The CDR3 totals 13 residues. This CDR3 is CASSTNSNQPQHF. In DNA form, the CDR3 reads TGTGCCAGCAGCACTAACAGCAATCAGCCCCAGCATTTT.

The chain couples TRBV4-3 to TRBJ2-3, with D perhaps TRBD2 (6 bases). Trimming stripped 6 bases from V and 6 bases from J, with 10 bases between. Germline lookup yields CDR1 LGHNA and CDR2 YSLEER. The CDR3 has 12 amino acids. The CDR3 spells CASRGGGDTQYF. CDR3 nucleotides: TGCGCCAGCAGGGGTGGGGGGGATACGCAGTATTTT.

This chain links TRBV29-1 with TRBJ2-1; D is perhaps TRBD2 (7 bases). The germline CDR1 and CDR2 sequences are SQVTM and ANQGSEA. The CDR3 spans 13 residues. Trimming pared 6 bases from V and 8 bases from J, leaving 17 bases between. In nucleotides, the CDR3 is TGCAGCGTGCTGAGCCAGGGGAGGGATGAGCAGTTCTTC. It specifies CSVLSQGRDEQFF.

The chain is built from TRBV27 and TRBJ2-1; 10 bases line up with TRBD2. V lost 6 bases, J lost 3 bases, and 23 bases stayed unmatched. Germline V CDR1 and CDR2: MNHEY, SMNVEV (reference sequence). The CDR3 sequence is 21 residues long. CDR3 protein: CASSPTRLSKPTSGNYNEQFF. DNA of the CDR3: TGTGCCAGCAGCCCTACACGGCTCAGCAAACCCACTAGCGGGAACTACAATGAGCAGTTCTTC.

The genes are TRBV28 and TRBJ1-2; tentative D call: TRBD1 (6 bases). Looked up from germline, CDR1 is MDHEN and CDR2 is SYDVKM. The length of the CDR3 is 14 residues. V lost 2 bases to trimming and J lost 6 bases, with 13 bases between them. The CDR3 protein is CASSLVAGDHGYTF. CDR3 DNA sequence: TGTGCCAGCAGTTTAGTTGCAGGGGACCATGGCTACACCTTC.

The chain combines TRBV28 with TRBJ1-1, with 7 bases that match TRBD1. The ends lost 4 bases at V and 1 base at J; junction bases unmatched: 3. Germline loops: CDR1 MDHEN, CDR2 SYDVKM. The CDR3 runs to 14 residues. The CDR3 spells CASSSGTANTEAFF. The CDR3 region has the DNA TGTGCCAGCAGTTCCGGGACAGCGAACACTGAAGCTTTCTTT. The entire variable domain, with the rest obtained from reference TRBV28 and TRBJ1-1, is as follows: DVKVTQSSRYLVKRTGEKVFLECVQDMDHENMFWYRQDPGLGLRLIYFSYDVKMKEKGDIPEGYSVSREKKERFSLILESASTNQTSMYLCASSSGTANTEAFFGQGTRLTVV.

The V call is TRBV30, the J call TRBJ1-2; D is perhaps TRBD1 (6 bases). Germline CDR1 GTSNPN, CDR2 SVGIG (reference sequence). CDR3 length: 14 residues. V lost 0 bases, J lost 4 bases, and 12 bases lay in between. The CDR3 loop reads CAWSVQGDSYGYTF. Here the CDR3 DNA reads TGTGCCTGGAGTGTACAGGGAGATAGCTATGGCTACACCTTC. Full variable domain (missing parts from reference TRBV30 and TRBJ1-2): SQTIHQWPATLVQPVGSPLSLECTVEGTSNPNLYWYRQAAGRGLQLLFYSVGIGQISSEVPQNLSASRPQDRQFILSSKKLLLSDSGFYLCAWSVQGDSYGYTFGSGTRLTVV.